This T cell receptor beta chain was sequenced during a study of STAT5B mutations in CD4+ large granular lymphocyte leukemia. Controls came from buffy coats of healthy blood donors. The CDR3 contains 12 residues. Per germline, CDR1 SGHNT and CDR2 YENEEA. How the authors handled the data: Productive clonotypes were detectable down to 2.59 x 10-5 frequency. Only in-frame clones appear in the TCRdb table, and some are missing; sequencing was by immunoSEQ multiplex PCR. That table furnishes V, J and clone size, whereas the DNA furnished D and trimming. The table lists more than 30,000 clones, about 89% of them singletons.

Sequences were obtained from CD4+ T cells from blood buffy coats. This TCR was recovered from a human donor in good health. J is TRBJ2-5 and V is TRBV11-3; D is unresolved. The better agreement between TRBJ2-7 and the DNA end casts doubt on the J call. The chain's CDR3 is CASSSSGYEQYF. CDR3 sequence (DNA): TGTGCCAGCAGCTCCTCGGGTTACGAGCAGTACTTC.